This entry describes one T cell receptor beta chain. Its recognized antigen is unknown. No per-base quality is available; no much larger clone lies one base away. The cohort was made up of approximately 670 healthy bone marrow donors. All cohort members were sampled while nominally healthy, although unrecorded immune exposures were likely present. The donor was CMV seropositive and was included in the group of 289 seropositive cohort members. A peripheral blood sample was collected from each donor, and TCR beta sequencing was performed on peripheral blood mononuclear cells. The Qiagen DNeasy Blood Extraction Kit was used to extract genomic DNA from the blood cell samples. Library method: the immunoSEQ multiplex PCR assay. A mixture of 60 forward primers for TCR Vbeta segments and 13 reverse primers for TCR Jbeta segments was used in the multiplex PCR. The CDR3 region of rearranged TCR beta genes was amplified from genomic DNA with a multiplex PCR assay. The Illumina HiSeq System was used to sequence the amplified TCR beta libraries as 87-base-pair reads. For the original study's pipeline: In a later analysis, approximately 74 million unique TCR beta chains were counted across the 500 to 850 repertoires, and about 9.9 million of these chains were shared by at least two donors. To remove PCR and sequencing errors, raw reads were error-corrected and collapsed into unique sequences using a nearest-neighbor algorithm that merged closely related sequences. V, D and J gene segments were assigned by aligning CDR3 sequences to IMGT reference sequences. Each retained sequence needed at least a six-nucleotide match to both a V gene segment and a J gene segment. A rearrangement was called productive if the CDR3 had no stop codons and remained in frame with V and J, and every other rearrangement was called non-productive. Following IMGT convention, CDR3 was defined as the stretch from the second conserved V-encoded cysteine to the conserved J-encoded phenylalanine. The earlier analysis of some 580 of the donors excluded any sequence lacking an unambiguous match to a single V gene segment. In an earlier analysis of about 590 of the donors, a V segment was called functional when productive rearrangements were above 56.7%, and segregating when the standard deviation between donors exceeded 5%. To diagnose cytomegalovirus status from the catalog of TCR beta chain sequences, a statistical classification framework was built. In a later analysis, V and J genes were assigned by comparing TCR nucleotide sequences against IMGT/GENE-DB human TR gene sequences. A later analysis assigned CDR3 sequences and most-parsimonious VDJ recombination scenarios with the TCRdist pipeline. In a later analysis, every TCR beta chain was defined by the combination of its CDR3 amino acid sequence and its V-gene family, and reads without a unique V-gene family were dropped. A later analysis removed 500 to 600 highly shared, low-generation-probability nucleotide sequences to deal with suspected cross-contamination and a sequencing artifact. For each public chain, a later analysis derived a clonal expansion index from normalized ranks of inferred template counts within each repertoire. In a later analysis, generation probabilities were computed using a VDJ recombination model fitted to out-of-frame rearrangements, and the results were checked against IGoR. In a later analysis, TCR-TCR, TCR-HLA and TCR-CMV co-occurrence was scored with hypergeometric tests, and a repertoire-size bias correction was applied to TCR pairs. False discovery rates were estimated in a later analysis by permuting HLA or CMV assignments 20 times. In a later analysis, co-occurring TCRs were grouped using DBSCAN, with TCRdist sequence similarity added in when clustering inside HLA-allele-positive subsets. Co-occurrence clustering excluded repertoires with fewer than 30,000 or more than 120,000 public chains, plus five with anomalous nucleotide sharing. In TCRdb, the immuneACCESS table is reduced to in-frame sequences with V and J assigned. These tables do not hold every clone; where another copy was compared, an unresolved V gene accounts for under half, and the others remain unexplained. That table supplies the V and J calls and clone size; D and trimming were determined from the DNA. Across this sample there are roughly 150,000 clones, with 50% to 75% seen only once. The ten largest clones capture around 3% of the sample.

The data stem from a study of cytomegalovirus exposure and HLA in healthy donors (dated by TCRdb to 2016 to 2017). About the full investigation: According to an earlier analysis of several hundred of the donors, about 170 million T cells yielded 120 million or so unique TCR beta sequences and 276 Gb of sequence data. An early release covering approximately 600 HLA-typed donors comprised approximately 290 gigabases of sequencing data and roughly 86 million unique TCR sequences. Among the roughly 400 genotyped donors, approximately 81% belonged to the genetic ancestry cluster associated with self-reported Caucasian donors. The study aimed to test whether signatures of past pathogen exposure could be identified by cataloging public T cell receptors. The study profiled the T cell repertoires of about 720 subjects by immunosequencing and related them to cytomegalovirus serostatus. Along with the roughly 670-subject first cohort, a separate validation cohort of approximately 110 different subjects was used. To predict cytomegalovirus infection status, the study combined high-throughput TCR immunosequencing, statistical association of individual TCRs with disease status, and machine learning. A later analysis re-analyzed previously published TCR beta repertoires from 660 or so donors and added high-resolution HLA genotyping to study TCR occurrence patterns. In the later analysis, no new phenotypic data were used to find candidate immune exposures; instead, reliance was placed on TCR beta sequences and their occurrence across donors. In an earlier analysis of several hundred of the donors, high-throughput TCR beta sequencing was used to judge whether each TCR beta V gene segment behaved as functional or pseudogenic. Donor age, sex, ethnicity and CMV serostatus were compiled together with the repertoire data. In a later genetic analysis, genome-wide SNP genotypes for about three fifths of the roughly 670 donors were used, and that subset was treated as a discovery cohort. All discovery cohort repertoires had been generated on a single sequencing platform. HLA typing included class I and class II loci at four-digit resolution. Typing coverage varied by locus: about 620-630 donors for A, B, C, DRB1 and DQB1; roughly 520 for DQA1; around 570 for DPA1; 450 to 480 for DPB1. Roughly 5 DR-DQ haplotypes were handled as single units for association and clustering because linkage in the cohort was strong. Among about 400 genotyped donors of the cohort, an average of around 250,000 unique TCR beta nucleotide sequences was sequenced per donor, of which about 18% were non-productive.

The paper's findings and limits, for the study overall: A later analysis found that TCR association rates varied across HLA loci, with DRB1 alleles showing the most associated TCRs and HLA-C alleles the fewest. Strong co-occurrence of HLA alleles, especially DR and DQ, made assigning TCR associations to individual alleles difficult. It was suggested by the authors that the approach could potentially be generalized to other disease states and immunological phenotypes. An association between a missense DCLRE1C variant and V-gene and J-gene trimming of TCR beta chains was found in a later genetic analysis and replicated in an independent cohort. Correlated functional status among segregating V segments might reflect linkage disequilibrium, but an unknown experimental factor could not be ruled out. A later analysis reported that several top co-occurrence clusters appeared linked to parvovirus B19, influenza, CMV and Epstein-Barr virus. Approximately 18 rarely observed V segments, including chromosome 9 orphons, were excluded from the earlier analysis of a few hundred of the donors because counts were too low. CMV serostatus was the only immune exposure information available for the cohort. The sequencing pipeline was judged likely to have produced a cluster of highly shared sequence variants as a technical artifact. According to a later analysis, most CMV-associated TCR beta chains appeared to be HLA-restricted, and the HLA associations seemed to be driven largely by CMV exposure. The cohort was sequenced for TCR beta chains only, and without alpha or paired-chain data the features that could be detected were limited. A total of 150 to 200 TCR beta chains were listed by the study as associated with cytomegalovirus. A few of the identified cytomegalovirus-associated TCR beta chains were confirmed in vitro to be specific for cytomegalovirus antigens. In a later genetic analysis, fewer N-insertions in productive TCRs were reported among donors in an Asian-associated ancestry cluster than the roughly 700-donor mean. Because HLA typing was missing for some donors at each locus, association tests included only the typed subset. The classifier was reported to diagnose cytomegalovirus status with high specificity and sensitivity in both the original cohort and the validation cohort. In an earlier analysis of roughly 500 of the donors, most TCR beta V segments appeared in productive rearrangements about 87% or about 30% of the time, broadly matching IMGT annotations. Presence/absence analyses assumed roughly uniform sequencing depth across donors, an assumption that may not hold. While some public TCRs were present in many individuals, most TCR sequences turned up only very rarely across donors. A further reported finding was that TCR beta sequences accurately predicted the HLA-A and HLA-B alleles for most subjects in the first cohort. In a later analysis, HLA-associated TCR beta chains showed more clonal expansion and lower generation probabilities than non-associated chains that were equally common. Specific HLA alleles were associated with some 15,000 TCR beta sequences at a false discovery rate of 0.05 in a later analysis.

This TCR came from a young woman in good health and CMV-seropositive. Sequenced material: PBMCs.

The CDR3 amino acid sequence is: CASGAGERNEQFF. Here is the DNA: TGTGCCAGTGGGGCGGGAGAGAGGAATGAGCAGTTCTTC. The receptor chain draws on TRBV6-4 and TRBJ2-1; 7 nucleotides in the junction match TRBD2. Inclusive of the bounding cysteine and phenylalanine, the CDR3 is 13 residues long. Only CDR3 DNA is held: 39 bases, read in frame from base 1. Trimming leaves V shorter by 9 bases and J shorter by 7 bases, with the junction holding 9 bases beyond the gene matches. Based on the germline V gene, the CDR1 and CDR2 sequences are MRHNA and SNTAGT.